These T cell receptor beta chains were read from a single sample in a study of blood T cells in healthy people across ages. Each CDR3 protein gets one entry after TCRdb re-called the 5' RACE reads with MiXCR. The sample contains around 1.5 million distinct CDR3 sequences, around 42% of which appear only once. Sequenced: blood. The receptors derive from a woman in her late teens or twenties in good health. The CDR3 runs from the conserved cysteine through the conserved F or W. The D gene is left open where the match is weak. The size field is filled for only some rows; it gives once, few, many or a size class.

clone_size: -; j_call: TRBJ2-7; d_call: TRBD2; v_call: TRBV20-1; cdr3_nt: TGCAGTGCCCTGAAGCCCTATACGGGAGGGCAGTACTTC; cdr3_aa: CSALKPYTGGQYF
clone_size: -; j_call: TRBJ1-2; d_call: -; v_call: TRBV25-1; cdr3_nt: TGTGCCAGCAGTGAAGACAGCCTCTATGGCTACACCTTC; cdr3_aa: CASSEDSLYGYTF
clone_size: -; j_call: TRBJ2-7; d_call: -; v_call: TRBV20-1; cdr3_nt: TGCAGTGCTAGGGAGGGTGCCCTAGGGACCTACGAGCAGTACTTC; cdr3_aa: CSAREGALGTYEQYF
clone_size: -; j_call: TRBJ2-3; d_call: -; v_call: TRBV5-1; cdr3_nt: TGCGCCAGCAGCTTGGAATCTGGTGGCACAGATACGCAGTATTTT; cdr3_aa: CASSLESGGTDTQYF
clone_size: -; j_call: TRBJ1-2; d_call: TRBD1; v_call: TRBV28; cdr3_nt: TGTGCCAGCAGTCTTGAGGGACAGGGGAATGGCGGCCACACCTTC; cdr3_aa: CASSLEGQGNGGHTF
clone_size: once; j_call: TRBJ2-1; d_call: -; v_call: TRBV5-5; cdr3_nt: TGTGCCAGCAGCTTGGGCACAACAGCTTTCTACGAGCAGTTCTTC; cdr3_aa: CASSLGTTAFYEQFF
clone_size: few; j_call: TRBJ2-3; d_call: TRBD2; v_call: TRBV20-1; cdr3_nt: TGCAGTGCTACCGGACTAGCGGGGGCCTCAGATACGCAGTATTTT; cdr3_aa: CSATGLAGASDTQYF
clone_size: many; j_call: TRBJ1-5; d_call: TRBD1; v_call: TRBV7-9; cdr3_nt: TGTGCCAGCAGCCCTGGGACAGTTAACAATCAGCCCCAGCATTTT; cdr3_aa: CASSPGTVNNQPQHF
clone_size: few; j_call: TRBJ1-1; d_call: TRBD1; v_call: TRBV6-5; cdr3_nt: TGTGCCAGCACAGGACAGGGCCAGGTGATGGCTTTCTTT; cdr3_aa: CASTGQGQVMAFF
clone_size: -; j_call: TRBJ1-1; d_call: -; v_call: TRBV6-5; cdr3_nt: TGTGCCAGCAGTGCCGAGAGGAACACTGAAGCTTTCTTT; cdr3_aa: CASSAERNTEAFF